This T cell receptor beta chain was observed in a study of blood T cell repertoires in COVID-19 (dated by TCRdb to the early 2020s). General notes on the study: Collaborator samples came from the United States, Italy and Spain and covered acute and convalescent phases of COVID-19. The dataset comprised deeply sampled blood TCRbeta repertoires from subjects exposed to, actively infected with, or recovered from COVID-19. Where HLA class I and class II types were available, the types were taken from metadata supplied by the sample provider, not from assay-based typing. The repertoires were made available in a free public database intended to serve as a resource for research on the immune response to SARS-CoV-2. The samples were drawn from the first 160 participants of the ongoing ImmuneRACE study and from 1,200 or so subjects provided by 6 global collaborators. A de-identified subject ID, COVID-19 status, age in years and sex were almost always included in the sample metadata. The prospective study material was composed of cDNA or gDNA derived from T cells, B-cell-depleted T cells, or PBMCs. The study at large found these results: Clinical and demographic metadata were provided uncurated, with the amount varying by source and participant.

In the case of this clone: What this receptor recognizes is not known. There are no base qualities to consult, and no much larger clone falls within one base.

Whole blood was collected in K2EDTA tubes by collaborating institutions according to the institutions' own protocols. For TCRbeta analysis, collaborators shipped samples in one of three forms: frozen whole blood, isolated PBMCs, or DNA extracted from either of those sample types. The immunoSEQ Assay, a bias-controlled multiplex PCR, was used to amplify TCRbeta CDR3 regions from genomic DNA. As for the authors' bioinformatics: Within the assay, amplification of reference gene primers was used to estimate how many nucleated cells each sample contained. To quantify the absolute abundance of each unique TCRbeta CDR3 rearrangement, sequence reads were collapsed and filtered. For each sample, productive Simpson clonality was calculated as the square root of Simpson's diversity index over productive rearrangements. TCRdb's version of the immuneACCESS table is confined to in-frame rearrangements and falls short of the full clone set. An unresolved V gene accounts for under half of the shortfall where checked; the remainder is of unknown origin. V, J and clone size reflect that table, while D and trimming were determined from the DNA. A total of some 110,000 clones appear in this sample, roughly 91% of them only once. The ten largest clonotypes hold approximately 5.1% of the sample.

At the junction V is shortened by 7 bases and J by 0 bases, with 13 bases in between. The CDR3 holds 15 amino acids from the cysteine to the phenylalanine. Only CDR3 DNA is held: 45 bases, read in frame from base 1. Via the germline V gene, CDR1 is SGHTA and CDR2 FQGNSA. The source of this sequence is a human donor in a cohort sampled during active COVID-19. The receptor chain draws on TRBV7-2 and TRBJ1-3; no D gene call is confident. Material for sequencing was peripheral blood. The CDR3 region reads CASTLGQGSGNTIYF. In nucleotides, the sequence is TGTGCCAGCACCCTGGGCCAAGGCTCTGGAAACACCATATATTTT.